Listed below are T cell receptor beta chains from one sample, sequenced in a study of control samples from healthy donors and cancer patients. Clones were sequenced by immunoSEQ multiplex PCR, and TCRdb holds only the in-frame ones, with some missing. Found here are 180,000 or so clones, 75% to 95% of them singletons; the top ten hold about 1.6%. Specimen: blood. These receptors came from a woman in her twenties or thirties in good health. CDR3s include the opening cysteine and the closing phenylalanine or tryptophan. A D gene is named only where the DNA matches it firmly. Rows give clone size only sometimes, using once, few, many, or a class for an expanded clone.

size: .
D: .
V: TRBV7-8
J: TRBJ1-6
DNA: TGTGCCAGCAGCTTAGAGTTCGCAGGTTTTTCCTCCTATAATTCACCCCTCCACTTT
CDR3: CASSLEFAGFSSYNSPLHF

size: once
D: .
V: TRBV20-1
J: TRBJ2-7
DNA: TGCAGTGCTAGTGTCGTAGGGAAGTCCTACGAGCAGTACTTC
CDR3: CSASVVGKSYEQYF

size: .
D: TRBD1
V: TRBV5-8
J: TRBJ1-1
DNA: TGTGCCAGCAGCCTATACAGGGGGGGGTACACTGAAGCTTTCTTT
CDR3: CASSLYRGGYTEAFF

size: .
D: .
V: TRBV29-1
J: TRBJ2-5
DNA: TGCAGCGTTGCTCAAACCCAAGAGACCCAGTACTTC
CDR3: CSVAQTQETQYF

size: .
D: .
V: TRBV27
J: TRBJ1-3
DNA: TGTGCCAGCAGCATGGTGGCTGGAAACACCATATATTTT
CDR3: CASSMVAGNTIYF

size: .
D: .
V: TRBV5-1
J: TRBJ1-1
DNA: TGCGCCAGCAGCTTGGTAGTTTCGAACACTGAAGCTTTCTTT
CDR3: CASSLVVSNTEAFF

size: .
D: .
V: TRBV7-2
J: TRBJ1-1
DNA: TGTGCCAGCAGCTTACAGTTGGGCACTGAAGCTTTCTTT
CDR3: CASSLQLGTEAFF

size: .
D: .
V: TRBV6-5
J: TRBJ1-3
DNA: TGTGCCAGCAGTTCCCCAGGGGGAAACACCATATATTTT
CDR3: CASSSPGGNTIYF

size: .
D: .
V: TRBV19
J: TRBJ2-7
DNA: TGTGCCAGTAGTAATATGGGGGGCTACGAGCAGTACTTC
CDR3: CASSNMGGYEQYF

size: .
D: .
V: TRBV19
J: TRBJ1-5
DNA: TGTGCCAGTAGTATAGAGGCGGGCAATCAGCCCCAGCATTTT
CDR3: CASSIEAGNQPQHF

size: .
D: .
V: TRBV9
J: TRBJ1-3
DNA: TGTGCCAGCAGCGCCACAGGCCACACCATATATTTT
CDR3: CASSATGHTIYF

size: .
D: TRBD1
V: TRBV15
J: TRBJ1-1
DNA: TGTGCCACCAGCATCGACAGGGGTAGGGCTTTCTTT
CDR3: CATSIDRGRAFF

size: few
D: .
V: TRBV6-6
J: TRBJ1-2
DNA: TGTGCCAGCACCGAGGACGGCCGATATGGCTACACCTTC
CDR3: CASTEDGRYGYTF

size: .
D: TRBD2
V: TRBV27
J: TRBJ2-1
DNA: TGTGCCAGCAGTTCGAGACTAGCGGGAGCCTACAATGAGCAGTTCTTC
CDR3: CASSSRLAGAYNEQFF

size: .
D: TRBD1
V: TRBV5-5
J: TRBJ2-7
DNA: TGTGCCAGCAGCTTGCGCAGGGACAGCTACGAGCAGTACTTC
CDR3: CASSLRRDSYEQYF

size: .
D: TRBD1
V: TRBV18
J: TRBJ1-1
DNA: TGTGCCAGCTCACCACGGCCCCCTCAGGGGGCTGGGGCTGAAGCTTTCTTT
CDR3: CASSPRPPQGAGAEAFF

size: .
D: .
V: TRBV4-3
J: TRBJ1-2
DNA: TGCGCCAGCAGCCAAGATCTGGGGGGTGGCTACACCTTC
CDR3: CASSQDLGGGYTF

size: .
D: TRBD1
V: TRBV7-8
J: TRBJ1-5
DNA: TGTGCCAGCAGCTTAGGGACAGGGGGGGAGCATTTT
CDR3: CASSLGTGGEHF

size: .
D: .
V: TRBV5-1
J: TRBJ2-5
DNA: TGCGCCAGCAGCCCGACAGAAGAGACCCAGTACTTC
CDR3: CASSPTEETQYF

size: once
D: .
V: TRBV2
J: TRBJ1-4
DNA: TGTGCCAGCAGTGCAACAACTAATGAAAAACTGTTTTTT
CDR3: CASSATTNEKLFF

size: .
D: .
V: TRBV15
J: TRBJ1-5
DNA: TGTGCCACCAGCAGAGTAATGGATAGCAATCAGCCCCAGCATTTT
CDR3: CATSRVMDSNQPQHF

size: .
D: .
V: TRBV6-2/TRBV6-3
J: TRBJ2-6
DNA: TGTGCCAGCAGATACGACCCGAGCTCTGGGGCCAACGTCCTGACTTTC
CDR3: CASRYDPSSGANVLTF

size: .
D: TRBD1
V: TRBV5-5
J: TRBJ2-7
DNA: TGTGCCAGCAGCAGGGACAGGGCTGGCTACGAGCAGTACTTC
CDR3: CASSRDRAGYEQYF